Each of the 30 T cell receptor beta chains below was sequenced from the same sample in a study of cytomegalovirus exposure and HLA in healthy donors. Clones were read by immunoSEQ multiplex PCR, and TCRdb kept only the in-frame ones, dropping some. The sample has about 360,000 clones; 80% to 90% are singletons. Specimen: PBMCs. These receptors were taken from a young woman in good health and CMV-seronegative.

This clone has only one observation. CDR3 region: CASSPGLQGATEAFF. Written as DNA, the CDR3 is TGTGCCAGCTCCCCCGGACTTCAGGGGGCCACTGAAGCTTTCTTT. The chain is built from TRBV18 and TRBJ1-1; 8 bases match TRBD1. J gave up 4 bases and V 6 bases, and 10 bases lay outside the gene matches. CDR3 length: 15 residues. CDR1 KGHSH and CDR2 LQKENI come from the germline V gene.

This clone was picked up a small number of times. The V and J genes are TRBV5-1 and TRBJ2-4, with a possible D match to TRBD2 (6 bases). The CDR3 has 13 amino acids. CDR1 SGHRS and CDR2 YFSETQ come from the germline V gene. V was pared by 0 bases and J by 6 bases, with 7 bases between. CDR3 in DNA: TGCGCCAGCAGCTTGGATAGCGGAAACATTCAGTACTTC. The encoded protein is CASSLDSGNIQYF.

V gene TRBV2 combines with J gene TRBJ2-3, with a possible D match to TRBD1 (6 bases). This CDR3 comprises 15 residues. Germline CDR1 SNHLY, CDR2 FYNNEI. The germline V and J ends were trimmed by 6 bases and 1 base, with 14 bases remaining between them. DNA for the CDR3: TGTGCCAGCAGAATACAGGGAACTGGCACAGATACGCAGTATTTT. The encoded protein is CASRIQGTGTDTQYF.

This sequence joins TRBV19 and TRBJ1-1; TRBD1 agrees at 7 bases. This CDR3 region has 16 residues. V lost 5 bases and J lost 0; bases outside the gene matches: 9. Germline V CDR1 and CDR2: LNHDA, SQIVND (reference sequence). The CDR3 spells CASSVGTDILNTEAFF. CDR3 nucleotides: TGTGCCAGTAGTGTAGGGACAGATATACTGAACACTGAAGCTTTCTTT.

The V and J genes are TRBV19 and TRBJ1-1; perhaps TRBD1 as D (5 bases). This CDR3 is 13 amino acids long. CDR1 and CDR2 from the germline V gene are LNHDA and SQIVND (reference sequence). V was pared by 3 bases and J by 2 bases, with 7 bases between. The CDR3 nucleotides are TGTGCCAGTAGTATCGGACAAAACACTGAAGCTTTCTTT. Encoded protein: CASSIGQNTEAFF.

This sequence joins TRBV7-2 and TRBJ2-7; D gene unclear. Trimming removed 5 bases at V and 5 bases at J, with 7 bases between. The V gene's germline CDR1 is SGHTA and CDR2 FQGNSA. This CDR3 has 11 amino acids. CDR3 nucleotides: TGTGCCAGCAGCCGAGGCCACGAGCAGTACTTC. Protein sequence: CASSRGHEQYF.

This clone was counted between two and nine times. This chain uses TRBV4-1 with TRBJ2-7; D may be TRBD2 (6 bases). This CDR3 comprises 15 residues. V dropped 0 bases and J dropped 3 bases, with 12 bases sitting between them. From germline, CDR1 is MGHRA and CDR2 YSYEKL. CDR3 bases: TGCGCCAGCAGCCAAGATTCGGTGGGGGGCTACGAGCAGTACTTC. Residues: CASSQDSVGGYEQYF.

This sequence joins TRBV5-1 and TRBJ2-3; D is unresolved. The germline gives CDR1 SGHRS, CDR2 YFSETQ. The V end lost 3 bases, the J end lost 0 bases, and 5 bases lay between the germline ends. The CDR3 covers 13 residues. Written as DNA, the CDR3 is TGCGCCAGCAGCTACTATAGCACAGATACGCAGTATTTT. This gives the protein CASSYYSTDTQYF.

This clone was observed a handful of times. The V call is TRBV9, the J call TRBJ2-1; D is undetermined. The CDR3 consists of 12 residues. The V gene's germline CDR1 is SGDLS and CDR2 YYNGEE. The V and J ends lost 4 bases and 5 bases respectively, with 7 bases between them. The CDR3 coding sequence is TGTGCCAGCAGCCTCCCAGACAATGAGCAGTTCTTC. It specifies CASSLPDNEQFF.

The rearrangement joins TRBV1 to TRBJ1-6; the table assigns TRBD1, which was not confirmed against the DNA. TRBV1 is flagged as a pseudogene. The CDR3 runs 19 residues. Here the CDR3 reads CTSSQDLRGRICYNSPLHF. The CDR3 DNA sequence: TGCACCAGCAGCCAAGATCTAAGGGGGCGTATTTGTTATAATTCACCCCTCCACTTT.

The chain couples TRBV4-1 to TRBJ2-1; TRBD2 matches at 7 bases. Unmatched junction bases numbered 8, after V lost 1 base and J lost 8 bases. The CDR3 has 15 residues. Germline V gives CDR1 MGHRA, CDR2 YSYEKL. The CDR3 nucleotides are TGCGCCAGCAGCCAAGGCACGACTAGCTTTTATGAGCAGTTCTTC. Translated: CASSQGTTSFYEQFF.

The chain links TRBV5-1 to TRBJ1-2, with D hard to call. CDR3 length equals 14 residues. V lost 3 bases and J lost 3, with 12 bases in between. Germline V CDR1 and CDR2: SGHRS, YFSETQ. CDR3 DNA: TGCGCCAGCAGCTCGGACGGGGAACACTATGGCTACACCTTC. Its translation is CASSSDGEHYGYTF.

The genes are TRBV30 and TRBJ2-5, with D perhaps matching TRBD2 (6 bases). The CDR3 loop spans 15 amino acids. Germline V lookup: CDR1 GTSNPN, CDR2 SVGIG (reference sequence). The germline V and J ends were trimmed by 0 bases and 5 bases, with 16 bases remaining between them. CDR3 sequence: CAWSVVSGVGETQYF. CDR3 coding DNA: TGTGCCTGGAGTGTAGTATCGGGGGTGGGGGAGACCCAGTACTTC.

The genes are TRBV28 and TRBJ2-7; 10 bases map to TRBD1. Germline CDR1 reads MDHEN; CDR2 reads SYDVKM. J lost 4 bases, V lost 6 bases, and 9 bases had no gene match. This CDR3 contains 15 residues. For the CDR3, the DNA is TGTGCCAGCAGAGGTAGCAGGGACAGGGGTTACGAGCAGTACTTC. This sequence encodes CASRGSRDRGYEQYF.

V and J are TRBV28 and TRBJ2-7, with unresolved D. V lost 5 bases and J lost 4, with 21 bases in between. CDR1 is MDHEN, CDR2 SYDVKM, per germline. This CDR3 region has 16 residues. The CDR3 nucleotides are TGTGCCAGCAGTCAAAACCCGGGTGGCTTCCGATACGAGCAGTACTTC. Translating gives CASSQNPGGFRYEQYF.

This sequence joins TRBV2 and TRBJ1-5, with no clear D. With 6 bases removed from V and 3 bases from J, the gap between germline ends came to 18 bases. This CDR3 contains 16 residues. The V gene's germline CDR1 is SNHLY and CDR2 FYNNEI. The chain's CDR3 is CASSPTITEINQPQHF. DNA for the CDR3: TGTGCCAGCAGCCCCACCATAACAGAGATCAATCAGCCCCAGCATTTT.

This chain connects TRBV9 to TRBJ2-7; D call uncertain. Per the germline V gene, CDR1 is SGDLS and CDR2 is YYNGEE. The CDR3 totals 15 residues. V gave up 0 bases and J gave up 0 bases, with 10 bases separating them. The CDR3 reads CASSVGDSASYEQYF. The CDR3 coding sequence is TGTGCCAGCAGCGTAGGAGACTCAGCCTCCTACGAGCAGTACTTC.

The rearrangement joins TRBV2 to TRBJ2-5; D uncertain. CDR1 and CDR2 from the germline V gene are SNHLY and FYNNEI. Trimming left V 6 bases short and J 9 bases short, with 8 bases between. There are 10 residues in the CDR3. In DNA, the CDR3 is TGTGCCAGCAGCGTGGAGTCCCAGTACTTC. It is translated as CASSVESQYF.

The chain couples TRBV18 to TRBJ1-5; no reliable D call. The germline CDR1 and CDR2 sequences are KGHSH and LQKENI. The V end lost 8 bases, the J end lost 5 bases, and 13 bases lay between the germline ends. There are 13 residues in the CDR3. CDR3 residues: CASTYTADQPQHF. In DNA, the CDR3 is TGTGCCAGCACTTACACAGCAGATCAGCCCCAGCATTTT.

The gene calls are TRBV6-5 and TRBJ1-5, with TRBD1 matching 8 bases. With 0 bases clipped from V and 6 bases from J, the junction kept 4 bases outside the gene matches. The CDR3 covers 15 residues. In germline, CDR1 is MNHEY, CDR2 SVGAGI. The CDR3 region is CASSYSTRGRQPQHF. The CDR3 DNA sequence: TGTGCCAGCAGTTACTCAACCAGGGGGCGTCAGCCCCAGCATTTT.

V usage is TRBV2 and J usage is TRBJ1-2, with 7 bases aligning to TRBD1. The CDR3 totals 13 residues. With V trimmed by 7 bases and J by 3 bases, 5 bases remained unmatched. From germline, CDR1 is SNHLY and CDR2 FYNNEI. The chain's CDR3 is CASTTQGYYGYTF. The CDR3 bases are TGTGCCAGCACCACACAGGGGTACTATGGCTACACCTTC.

The J gene is TRBJ1-2, the V gene TRBV4-1, with 7 bases identical to TRBD1. The germline CDR1 and CDR2 sequences are MGHRA and YSYEKL. This CDR3 comprises 15 residues. V was pared by 4 bases and J by 5 bases, with 10 bases of the junction left unmatched. The CDR3 sequence is CASSLRRGQVYGYTF. CDR3 sequence (DNA): TGCGCCAGCAGCCTCCGAAGGGGGCAGGTATATGGCTACACCTTC.

The chain combines TRBV5-6 with TRBJ1-4, with unresolved D. The CDR3 extends over 15 amino acids. V gave up 0 bases and J gave up 8 bases, with 14 bases separating them. The germline gives CDR1 SGHDT, CDR2 YYEEEE. CDR3: CASSLDPDFGEKLFF. CDR3 nucleotides: TGTGCCAGCAGCTTGGACCCGGACTTCGGGGAAAAACTGTTTTTT.

The chain has TRBV19 and TRBJ2-7; TRBD1 matches 11 bases. The CDR3 has 16 amino acids. Germline assignment: CDR1 LNHDA and CDR2 SQIVND (reference sequence). The V gene end was trimmed by 11 bases and the J gene end by 1 base; junction bases not matched to a gene: 13. CDR3 DNA sequence: TGTGCCCCGGGACAGGGGGATGTTCGGGAATCCTACGAGCAGTACTTC. Protein sequence: CAPGQGDVRESYEQYF. Drawing the rest from reference TRBV19 and TRBJ2-7, the complete variable domain is DGGITQSPKYLFRKEGQNVTLSCEQNLNHDAMYWYRQDPGQGLRLIYYSQIVNDFQKGDIAEGYSVSREKKESFPLTVTSAQKNPTAFYLCAPGQGDVRESYEQYFGPGTRLTVT.

This clone has more than one count but fewer than ten. This chain uses TRBV5-1 with TRBJ2-2, with D possibly being TRBD2 (6 bases). The germline V and J ends were trimmed by 4 bases and 0 bases, with 19 bases remaining between them. Per germline, CDR1 SGHRS and CDR2 YFSETQ. This CDR3 has 18 amino acids. CDR3 amino acids: CASSQTVPGLANTGELFF. DNA for the CDR3: TGCGCCAGCAGCCAAACCGTCCCGGGACTTGCGAACACCGGGGAGCTGTTTTTT.

The V call is TRBV7-2, the J call TRBJ2-3; possible D gene TRBD1, 7 bases. Trimming left V 4 bases short and J 1 base short, with 15 bases between. Germline assignment: CDR1 SGHTA and CDR2 FQGNSA. The CDR3 is made up of 16 amino acids. The CDR3 is CASSSRAGTGTDTQYF. For the CDR3, the DNA is TGTGCCAGCAGCTCGAGGGCGGGGACAGGCACAGATACGCAGTATTTT.

This rearrangement joins TRBV28 to TRBJ2-7, with TRBD1 as a possible D gene (6 bases). Trimming removed 6 bases from V and 1 base from J, with 10 bases in between. Germline CDR1 is MDHEN and CDR2 is SYDVKM. The CDR3 is made up of 13 amino acids. CDR3 nucleotide sequence: TGTGCCAGCAGGGAACAGGGTTCCTACGAGCAGTACTTC. This codes for CASREQGSYEQYF.

The chain employs TRBV30 and TRBJ1-2; no clear D gene. Trimming left V 0 bases short and J 8 bases short, with 16 bases between. CDR1 and CDR2 from the germline V gene are GTSNPN and SVGIG (reference sequence). The CDR3 has 14 residues. This CDR3 reads CAWSVPIPAGGYTF. CDR3 sequence (DNA): TGTGCCTGGAGTGTACCAATCCCTGCGGGGGGCTACACCTTC.

Only a few counts were recorded for this clone. The V gene is TRBV28, the J gene TRBJ1-1, with TRBD1 as a possible D gene (6 bases). The V gene's germline CDR1 is MDHEN and CDR2 SYDVKM. The germline V and J ends were trimmed by 6 bases and 0 bases, with 11 bases remaining between them. The CDR3 consists of 14 residues. CDR3 protein: CASRWDTLNTEAFF. DNA of the CDR3: TGTGCCAGCAGGTGGGACACTTTGAACACTGAAGCTTTCTTT.

The chain carries TRBV10-3 and TRBJ1-1, with no clear D. With 4 bases removed from V and 0 bases from J, the gap between germline ends came to 6 bases. Germline CDR1 and CDR2: ENHRY and SYGVKD. The CDR3 extends over 13 amino acids. The CDR3 loop is CAISARLNTEAFF. CDR3 coding DNA: TGTGCCATCAGTGCACGGTTGAACACTGAAGCTTTCTTT.